Listed below are T cell receptor beta chains from one sample, sequenced in a study of vaccination and CD4 T cells after COVID-19. TCRdb re-analysed the PCR reads in MiXCR, keeping a single row per CDR3 protein. Among about 13,000 distinct CDR3 sequences listed, roughly 60% were seen once. Which antigens these TCRs recognize remains unknown. The specimen was cultured CD4+ T cells from blood, collected after SARS-CoV-2 vaccination. These receptors came from a human donor with COVID-19. Both conserved end residues are part of each CDR3. Fields, in order: V gene, clone size, J gene, D gene, CDR3 DNA, CDR3 protein. The D gene is left open where the match is weak. Clone size appears in some rows only: once, few, many, or a class for an expanded clone.

>TRBV11-3|.|TRBJ2-7|TRBD1
TGTGCCAGCAGCCGGGACAGGGGCTACGAGCAGTACTTC
CASSRDRGYEQYF
>TRBV6-2/TRBV6-3|.|TRBJ2-3|.
TGTGCCAGCAGTTACCCAGTAGACACCCTCACAGATACGCAGTATTTT
CASSYPVDTLTDTQYF
>TRBV11-2|.|TRBJ2-5|TRBD1
TGTGCCAGCAGCGGGACAGGCGGGAAGACCCAGTACTTC
CASSGTGGKTQYF
>TRBV28|.|TRBJ1-6|.
TGTGCTATCAGTGGGGGGGGAAAAGGTTATAATTCACCCCTCCACTTT
CAISGGGKGYNSPLHF
>TRBV6-1|.|TRBJ2-2|.
TGTGCCACCCGGGGAATTGGCGGCACCGGGGAGCTGTTTTTT
CATRGIGGTGELFF
>TRBV5-5|once|TRBJ1-1|.
TGTGCCAGCAGAAGGGACTTCCCCACTGAAGCTTTCTTT
CASRRDFPTEAFF
>TRBV12-3/TRBV12-4|.|TRBJ2-5|.
TGTGCCAGCAGTTTGAACAGGGTTAGGGAGACCCAGTACTTC
CASSLNRVRETQYF
>TRBV20-1|.|TRBJ2-3|TRBD2
TGCAGTGCTAGTTTAGCGGGGGTTTTGGATACGCAGTATTTT
CSASLAGVLDTQYF
>TRBV7-9|few|TRBJ1-2|.
TGTGCCAGCAGCTTACCCGGGGGCTTCGGCTACACCTTC
CASSLPGGFGYTF
>TRBV20-1|.|TRBJ1-6|.
TGCAGTGCTAGAGATCCGGGAAGTGATCCCCTCCACTTT
CSARDPGSDPLHF
>TRBV10-3|.|TRBJ2-3|.
TGTGCCATCAGTGAGCCCCGGGTGGGGCCAGATACGCAGTATTTT
CAISEPRVGPDTQYF
>TRBV10-3|.|TRBJ2-5|.
TGTGCCATCAGCGGGACCTCGCAAGAGACCCAGTACTTC
CAISGTSQETQYF
>TRBV6-2/TRBV6-3|.|TRBJ1-2|.
TGTGCCAGCAGTTACGGCCAGCTACCTGGCTATGGCTACACCTTC
CASSYGQLPGYGYTF
>TRBV10-3|medium-sized|TRBJ1-5|.
TGTGCCATCAGTCGGAGACGGGGCAATCAGCCCCAGCATTTT
CAISRRRGNQPQHF
>TRBV20-1|.|TRBJ2-3|.
TGCAGTGCTAGAAACCCGGTAGGGGGCACAGATACGCAGTATTTT
CSARNPVGGTDTQYF
>TRBV12-3/TRBV12-4|few|TRBJ1-5|.
TGTGCCAGCAGCCTCGGGGGGCTTCGGCAGCCCCAGCATTTT
CASSLGGLRQPQHF
>TRBV20-1|.|TRBJ1-2|TRBD1
TGCAGTGCTATACCGACAGGGGGCTACCTTGGCTACACCTTC
CSAIPTGGYLGYTF
>TRBV2|few|TRBJ2-2|TRBD2
TGTGCCAGCAGTTGGGGACTAGTCCCGAACACCGGGGAGCTGTTTTTT
CASSWGLVPNTGELFF
>TRBV11-2|few|TRBJ1-1|TRBD1
TGTGCCAGCAGCTTACTGGCAGGGGGCACTGAAGCTTTCTTT
CASSLLAGGTEAFF
>TRBV6-1|.|TRBJ1-1|TRBD1
TGTGCCAGCAGTCTCCGCGGACAGGCGAATCTACTAGCTTTCTTT
CASSLRGQANLLAFF
>TRBV7-9|.|TRBJ2-1|TRBD1
TGTGCCACCCCGTGGGGGACAGGGGGTTACAATGAGCAGTTCTTC
CATPWGTGGYNEQFF
>TRBV19|.|TRBJ2-2|TRBD2
TGTGCCAGTAGTTGGGGGGGGGGACGCCTCGTCACCGGGGAGCTGTTTTTT
CASSWGGGRLVTGELFF
>TRBV10-1|.|TRBJ2-3|TRBD2
TGCGCCAGCAGTGAGTCATCTAGCGGTGCTACGCAGTATTTT
CASSESSSGATQYF
>TRBV6-5|once|TRBJ2-1|TRBD2
TGTGCCAGCAGTTTACCCACGGGGGGGCAGTTCTTC
CASSLPTGGQFF
>TRBV7-2|.|TRBJ1-5|.
TGTGCCAGCAGCTTGAGGGAGAGTGGTCAGCCCCAGCATTTT
CASSLRESGQPQHF
>TRBV6-1|.|TRBJ1-1|.
TGTGCCAGCAGCCCCGAATGGACGGGGACATTAAACACTGAAGCTTTCTTT
CASSPEWTGTLNTEAFF
>TRBV7-1|.|TRBJ2-5|TRBD2
TGTGCCAGCAGCGTGTCGGGGGGGGGCGAAGGAACCCAGTACTTC
CASSVSGGGEGTQYF
>TRBV20-1|few|TRBJ2-3|.
TGCAGTGCCGTCAGGGGGGCCCAAACAGATACGCAGTATTTT
CSAVRGAQTDTQYF
>TRBV27|.|TRBJ1-5|.
TGTGCCAGCAGCACCGGGACATCATTGGAGAATCAGCCCCAGCATTTT
CASSTGTSLENQPQHF
>TRBV18|.|TRBJ2-7|.
TGTGCCAGCTCACCAGGGCTTAGAACCCTCCCCTCCTACGAGCAGTACTTC
CASSPGLRTLPSYEQYF
>TRBV6-1|.|TRBJ2-6|TRBD2
TGCGCCAGCAGCGGGGGGCACTCTGGGGCCAACGTCCTGACTTTC
CASSGGHSGANVLTF
>TRBV2|.|TRBJ2-5|.
TGTGCCAGCAGTGCAGGGCAAGAGACCCAGTACTTC
CASSAGQETQYF
>TRBV5-6|.|TRBJ2-5|.
TGTGCCAGCAGCTTCGGGGAGACCCAGTACTTC
CASSFGETQYF
>TRBV12-3/TRBV12-4|.|TRBJ2-7|TRBD1
TGTGCCAGCAGTTCCCTCAGGGGGCTCTCCTACGAGCAGTACTTC
CASSSLRGLSYEQYF
>TRBV5-1|.|TRBJ2-1|.
TGCGCCAGCAGCTGGGACCGCAGGGGTGATGAGCAGTTCTTC
CASSWDRRGDEQFF
>TRBV21-1|few|TRBJ1-2|.
TGTGCCAGCAGCAAAGCCGGGACAGGGGACTCCCATGGCTACACCTTC
CASSKAGTGDSHGYTF
>TRBV2|large|TRBJ1-2|.
TGTGCCGGGACGGAAGGGGGGTTACGTGGCTACACCTTC
CAGTEGGLRGYTF
>TRBV2|.|TRBJ2-7|.
TGTGCCAGCAGGGCGACCGAAGCCGTGGAGCAGTACTTC
CASRATEAVEQYF
>TRBV20-1|few|TRBJ2-2|.
TGCAGTGCTAGAGATTACCGTTCCACCGGGGAGCTGTTTTTT
CSARDYRSTGELFF
>TRBV19|.|TRBJ2-7|.
TGTGCCAGTAGGAAGGTGGGGGCCTACGAGCAGTACTTC
CASRKVGAYEQYF
>TRBV19|.|TRBJ2-3|.
TGTGCCAGTAGTATTCGAGGGCTTAATACGCAGTATTTT
CASSIRGLNTQYF
>TRBV5-8|.|TRBJ1-5|TRBD1
TGTGCCAGCAGAACCGGGACAGGGTACTTTCAGCCCCAGCATTTT
CASRTGTGYFQPQHF
>TRBV7-6|.|TRBJ2-5|.
TGTGCCAGCAGCGTAGAGCCAGAGACCCAGTACTTC
CASSVEPETQYF
>TRBV6-1|.|TRBJ2-7|TRBD2
TGTGCCAGCGCCGGGGGGAGCTCCTACGAGCAGTACTTC
CASAGGSSYEQYF
>TRBV7-9|.|TRBJ2-1|TRBD2
TGTGCCAGCAGCCCTCTAGCGGGGGGGCCATACAATGAGCAGTTCTTC
CASSPLAGGPYNEQFF
>TRBV6-1|once|TRBJ2-3|.
TGTGCCAGCAGTAGGGACTCTTCAGATACGCAGTATTTT
CASSRDSSDTQYF
>TRBV19|.|TRBJ1-2|.
TGTGCCAGTAGTACGACAGGAGAGTATGGCTACACCTTC
CASSTTGEYGYTF
>TRBV7-3|.|TRBJ1-6|TRBD1
TGTGCCAGCAGCTTATGGGGCAGGGGGAATTCACCCCTCCACTTT
CASSLWGRGNSPLHF
>TRBV28|.|TRBJ1-4|.
TGTGCCAGCGTTAGACCATCCGGGGAACTGTTTTTT
CASVRPSGELFF
>TRBV10-1|.|TRBJ2-1|.
TGCGCCAGCAGTGACAGGGCTAATGAGCAGTTCTTC
CASSDRANEQFF
>TRBV6-5|.|TRBJ2-5|.
TGTGCCAGCAGTTACTCGAGTATCGGAGAGACCCAGTACTTC
CASSYSSIGETQYF
>TRBV6-1|.|TRBJ2-7|.
TGTGCCAGCAGTATGGGAAACCTACGCTACGAGCTGTACTTC
CASSMGNLRYELYF